This T cell receptor beta chain comes out of a study of cytomegalovirus exposure and HLA in healthy donors. Study context: The Caucasian-associated ancestry cluster contained approximately 81% of the approximately 400 genotyped donors. General study points: Most TCR beta V segments were productive about 90% or about 30% of the time in an earlier analysis. For TCR beta chains, V- and J-gene trimming was later linked to a missense DCLRE1C variant. Reported findings show TCR beta sequences accurately forecast HLA-A and HLA-B alleles in most subjects.

60 Vbeta and 13 Jbeta primers were used in PCR. Method: immunoSEQ multiplex PCR; TCRdb's copy keeps in-frame clones and lacks some. Of about 150,000 clones listed, about 60% are singletons. Germline lookup yields CDR1 MDHEN and CDR2 SYDVKM. Between the trimmed V and J ends, which lost 3 bases and 1 base, there was a span of 6 bases. CDR3 size: 13 residues. A few counts support this clone. What it binds is unknown. The specimen sequenced was PBMCs. The source is a woman between 55 and 75 years old in good health and CMV-seropositive. V is TRBV28 and J is TRBJ1-1, with D perhaps TRBD1 (5 bases). CDR3 nucleotide sequence: TGTGCCAGCAGTTTCGGGGGGAACACTGAAGCTTTCTTT. Amino acid sequence: CASSFGGNTEAFF.